Listed below are T cell receptor beta chains from one sample, sequenced in a study of cytomegalovirus exposure and HLA in healthy donors. The protocol was immunoSEQ multiplex PCR, while the TCRdb copy is restricted to in-frame clones and leaves out a portion. The data show 130,000 or so clones, with more than 70% seen just once and approximately 0.86% held by the top ten. The source material was PBMCs. The receptors originated from a woman in her sixties in good health and CMV-seronegative. CDR3s include the opening cysteine and the closing phenylalanine or tryptophan. D genes are given only for firm matches. Some rows mark clone size as missing; the rest say once, few, many or name a class of expanded clone.

>TRBV6-1|-|TRBJ1-5|few
TGTGCCAGCAGTGAAAGCACATCCGGGGGGTATAGCAATCAGCCCCAGCATTTT
CASSESTSGGYSNQPQHF
>TRBV7-9|-|TRBJ2-7|few
TGTGCCAGCAGCTTAGGAGCGAATTACTACGAGCAGTACTTC
CASSLGANYYEQYF
>TRBV28|TRBD1|TRBJ1-5|few
TGTGCCAGCAGTCAAGGACAGGGTGGCAATCAGCCCCAGCATTTT
CASSQGQGGNQPQHF
>TRBV5-4|TRBD2|TRBJ2-7|-
TGTGCCAGCAGAACCGGAGCGGGAGACACAGCCTACGAGCAGTACTTC
CASRTGAGDTAYEQYF
>TRBV6-6|TRBD1|TRBJ1-3|-
TGTGCCAGCAGTTACCTCCCCAGGGGGCGTGAAAACACCATATATTTT
CASSYLPRGRENTIYF
>TRBV6-5|TRBD1|TRBJ1-6|-
TGTGCCAGCAGTTACAACCGGGACAGCCATAATTCACCCCTCCACTTT
CASSYNRDSHNSPLHF
>TRBV14|TRBD2|TRBJ2-6|few
TGTGCCAGTCGACCCGGGGGGGTCGGGGCCAACGTCCTGACTTTC
CASRPGGVGANVLTF
>TRBV7-3|-|TRBJ2-3|-
TGTGCCAGCAGCTTAAGAGCTAGCACAGATACGCAGTATTTT
CASSLRASTDTQYF
>TRBV5-5|-|TRBJ2-7|-
TGTGCCAGCAGCGATCCAGGGGCGAGAAGCTCCTACGAGCAGTACTTC
CASSDPGARSSYEQYF
>TRBV7-3|TRBD1|TRBJ2-2|-
TGTGCCAGCAGCCCCGGTTTACCGGGACAGGGGGTGAACACCGGGGAGCTGTTTTTT
CASSPGLPGQGVNTGELFF
>TRBV6-1|-|TRBJ1-1|-
TGTGCCAGCAGTTTGAATTGGCAGGGGAACACTGAAGCTTTCTTT
CASSLNWQGNTEAFF
>TRBV7-2|TRBD2|TRBJ2-3|few
TGTGCCAGCAGCCGGGCGGGACTAGCGGGGGGCATAGATACGCAGTATTTT
CASSRAGLAGGIDTQYF
>TRBV7-2|TRBD1|TRBJ1-4|-
TGTGCCAGCAGCTCGTCCTCGCAGGGGGCGAAACTGTTTTTT
CASSSSSQGAKLFF
>TRBV4-1|-|TRBJ2-7|-
TGCGCCAGCAGCCAGACTGACAGCTACGAGCAGTACTTC
CASSQTDSYEQYF
>TRBV28|TRBD1|TRBJ1-4|-
TGTGCCAGCAGGGGATTGGGGACAGGGGGCGGTGAAAAACTGTTTTTT
CASRGLGTGGGEKLFF
>TRBV7-2|TRBD1|TRBJ2-7|-
TGTGCCAGCAGGACAGGGAGTTACGAGCAGTACTTC
CASRTGSYEQYF
>TRBV6-4|TRBD2|TRBJ2-3|few
TGTGCCAGCAGTGACGGGACTAGCGGAAACACAGATACGCAGTATTTT
CASSDGTSGNTDTQYF
>TRBV5-1|-|TRBJ1-5|-
TGCGCCAGCAGCTTTAATGTAGGAGATCAGCCCCAGCATTTT
CASSFNVGDQPQHF
>TRBV27|-|TRBJ2-3|-
TGTGCCAGCAGTTTGGGGCATAGCACAGATACGCAGTATTTT
CASSLGHSTDTQYF
>TRBV28|TRBD1|TRBJ1-4|-
TGTGCCAGCAGGACAGGGAGAGAACTGTTTTTT
CASRTGRELFF
>TRBV30|-|TRBJ1-2|-
TGTGCCGGAAGTGATACTAACTATGGCTACACCTTC
CAGSDTNYGYTF
>TRBV11-2|-|TRBJ1-5|-
TGTGCCAGCAGCTTTGGGAGGAATCAGCCCCAGCATTTT
CASSFGRNQPQHF
>TRBV29-1|-|TRBJ2-4|-
TGCAGCGTTGTCGAAAACATTCAGTACTTC
CSVVENIQYF
>TRBV6-1|-|TRBJ1-2|-
TGTGCCAGCAGTGAATTCCGACAGGATATCACCTTC
CASSEFRQDITF
>TRBV7-2|TRBD2|TRBJ2-7|-
TGTGCCAGCAGCGACGGACTAGCGGGAACCTACGAGCAGTACTTC
CASSDGLAGTYEQYF
>TRBV18|TRBD1|TRBJ2-5|-
TGTGCCAGCTCCCTAACAATCTCCGGGACAGGGGTCCAAGAGACCCAGTACTTC
CASSLTISGTGVQETQYF
>TRBV7-2|TRBD2|TRBJ2-1|-
TGTGCCAGCAGCCCGGAACTAGCGGGGGGCAATGAGCAGTTCTTC
CASSPELAGGNEQFF
>TRBV2|TRBD2|TRBJ2-3|few
TGTGCCAGCACCCGGACCGACCTAGCGGCGAGCACAGATACGCAGTATTTT
CASTRTDLAASTDTQYF
>TRBV29-1|-|TRBJ2-7|-
TGCAGCGTTGAGGGCAGGAGCGGTTACGAGCAGTACTTC
CSVEGRSGYEQYF
>TRBV30|TRBD1|TRBJ1-6|-
TGTGCCTGGAGTGAAGCAGGGACAGAACCCCTCCACTTT
CAWSEAGTEPLHF
>TRBV9|TRBD1|TRBJ2-3|-
TGTGCCAGCAGCGTAGGGACAGGACCTTTCCCCTTTGTGAGCACAGATACGCAGTATTTT
CASSVGTGPFPFVSTDTQYF
>TRBV7-2|-|TRBJ2-1|once
TGTGCCAGCAGCTTAGTCATGTACAATGAGCAGTTCTTC
CASSLVMYNEQFF
>TRBV4-1|-|TRBJ2-1|-
TGCGCCAGCAGCCAAGATGCGGGGTACAATGAGCAGTTCTTC
CASSQDAGYNEQFF
>TRBV18|TRBD1|TRBJ1-2|-
TGTGCCAGCTCACCTTTTGGGACAGGGGGCGCCGGGAGCTACACCTTC
CASSPFGTGGAGSYTF
>TRBV11-2|-|TRBJ1-4|-
TGTGCCAGCAGCCAAGGGGGGGGAAATGAAAAACTGTTTTTT
CASSQGGGNEKLFF
>TRBV5-6|TRBD2|TRBJ2-1|once
TGTGCCAGCAGCGGAATACTAGCGGGAGGTTACAATGAGCAGTTCTTC
CASSGILAGGYNEQFF
>TRBV23-1|TRBD1|TRBJ1-2|-
TGCGCCAGCAGCCCAGACAGGGCGGGCTACACCTTC
CASSPDRAGYTF
>TRBV19|TRBD2|TRBJ2-7|-
TGTGCCAGTACAGGGACTAGCGGAAGGGAAGAGCAGTACTTC
CASTGTSGREEQYF
>TRBV27|-|TRBJ2-7|-
TGTGCCAGCAGTTCCGCAATTAGCGCCAACTACGAGCAGTACTTC
CASSSAISANYEQYF
>TRBV9|TRBD2|TRBJ2-3|-
TGTGCCAGCAGCCAGGGGACTAGCGGTCGGGATACGCAGTATTTT
CASSQGTSGRDTQYF
>TRBV5-3|-|TRBJ2-3|-
TGTGCCAGAAGCTGGAGGGTGGCGGGACCCTTCACAGATACGCAGTATTTT
CARSWRVAGPFTDTQYF
>TRBV5-1|TRBD1|TRBJ1-1|-
TGCGCCAGCAGCCTACCGGGACAGGGGCGGGGCACTGAAGCTTTCTTT
CASSLPGQGRGTEAFF
>TRBV5-8|TRBD1|TRBJ2-1|-
TGTGCCAGCAGCGCCGCCGGGACAGGAGCCAATGAGCAGTTCTTC
CASSAAGTGANEQFF
>TRBV5-6|-|TRBJ2-7|-
TGTGCCAGCAGCCATGGAGGGGGGGGTACCTACGAGCAGTACTTC
CASSHGGGGTYEQYF
>TRBV7-6|TRBD1|TRBJ2-3|once
TGTGCCAGCAGCGTCCCGGGACAGGGGGGTACGCAGTATTTT
CASSVPGQGGTQYF
>TRBV18|TRBD2|TRBJ2-1|few
TGTGCCAGCTCACCACTTTCCAGCGGGGTATACAATGAGCAGTTCTTC
CASSPLSSGVYNEQFF
>TRBV5-1|TRBD1|TRBJ2-7|-
TGCGCCAGCAGCCCGGGACAGAGCTACGAGCAGTACTTC
CASSPGQSYEQYF
>TRBV19|TRBD1|TRBJ1-2|once
TGTGCCAGTAGTATGGATCTGACAGGGAGATATGGCTACACCTTC
CASSMDLTGRYGYTF
>TRBV18|-|TRBJ1-6|-
TGTGCCAGCTCACCATCAGGGGATTCACCCCTCCACTTT
CASSPSGDSPLHF
>TRBV28|-|TRBJ1-2|-
TGTGCCAGCAGTTTAGCCTACGGCTACACCTTC
CASSLAYGYTF
>TRBV10-3|TRBD1|TRBJ1-5|-
TGTGCCATCAGCGCGGACAGGGGGCCAAATCAGCCCCAGCATTTT
CAISADRGPNQPQHF
>TRBV11-2|TRBD1|TRBJ2-4|once
TGTGCCAGCAGCTCGGGACAGGGTAGATACATTCAGTACTTC
CASSSGQGRYIQYF
>TRBV11-2|-|TRBJ2-1|once
TGTGCCAGCAGCTTCGGGGAGAGAAATGAGCAGTTCTTC
CASSFGERNEQFF